These T cell receptor beta chains were read from a single sample in a study of T cells in Graves' hyperthyroidism and ophthalmopathy. TCRdb reprocessed the multiplex PCR reads with MiXCR, giving one entry per CDR3 protein. The sample carries 400,000 or so distinct CDR3 sequences, roughly 15% recorded once. Sequenced sample: blood. Receptors were obtained from a woman aged 60-70 years with Graves' ophthalmopathy. The CDR3 runs from the conserved cysteine through the conserved F or W. The order of the fields is D gene, J gene, V gene, clone size, CDR3 DNA, CDR3 protein. A D gene is named only where the DNA matches it firmly. The size entry is marked missing in some rows and otherwise reads once, few, many or a size class.

d_call: TRBD1; j_call: TRBJ2-7; v_call: TRBV29-1; clone_size: -; cdr3_nt: TGCAGCGTTGAAGATCCCCAAGGACAGGGATTATTGGAGCAGTACTTC; cdr3_aa: CSVEDPQGQGLLEQYF
d_call: TRBD1; j_call: TRBJ2-2; v_call: TRBV20-1; clone_size: many; cdr3_nt: TGCAGTGCTAGACGGACAGGGGGTACCGGGGAGCTGTTTTTT; cdr3_aa: CSARRTGGTGELFF
d_call: TRBD2; j_call: TRBJ2-7; v_call: TRBV3-1; clone_size: many; cdr3_nt: TGTGCCAGCAGCCAAGGTCCCACTAGCGGGAGGTACGAGCAGTACTTC; cdr3_aa: CASSQGPTSGRYEQYF
d_call: -; j_call: TRBJ2-2; v_call: TRBV6-1; clone_size: many; cdr3_nt: TGTGCCAGCAGTTATCTAGCGCTGAACACCGGGGAGCTGTTTTTT; cdr3_aa: CASSYLALNTGELFF
d_call: -; j_call: TRBJ2-5; v_call: TRBV4-1; clone_size: few; cdr3_nt: TGCGCCAGCAGCCCCCAGGGGGTGGGAGGGGAGACCCAGTACTTC; cdr3_aa: CASSPQGVGGETQYF
d_call: -; j_call: TRBJ2-7; v_call: TRBV2; clone_size: -; cdr3_nt: TGTGCCAGCAGCCGGGACCAAAACGGCGAGCAGTACTTC; cdr3_aa: CASSRDQNGEQYF
d_call: -; j_call: TRBJ2-5; v_call: TRBV12-3/TRBV12-4; clone_size: many; cdr3_nt: TGTGCCAGCACTTCTGGCGACGTCTTGACCCAGTACTTC; cdr3_aa: CASTSGDVLTQYF
d_call: TRBD2; j_call: TRBJ2-1; v_call: TRBV7-3; clone_size: many; cdr3_nt: TGTGCCAGCAGCTTAGCTAGCGGGAGTACAAGTGAGCAGTTCTTC; cdr3_aa: CASSLASGSTSEQFF
d_call: -; j_call: TRBJ2-1; v_call: TRBV11-2; clone_size: few; cdr3_nt: TGTGCCAGCACCCAGAAGAGGGGGGGGCATGAGCAGTTCTTC; cdr3_aa: CASTQKRGGHEQFF
d_call: -; j_call: TRBJ1-1; v_call: TRBV2; clone_size: few; cdr3_nt: TGTGCCAGCGGTTACACCGAGGACACTGAAGCTTTCTTT; cdr3_aa: CASGYTEDTEAFF
d_call: TRBD2; j_call: TRBJ2-7; v_call: TRBV3-1; clone_size: many; cdr3_nt: TGTGCCAGCAGCCAAGACCCTAATAGCGGGAGGAAACAGACGCAGTACTTC; cdr3_aa: CASSQDPNSGRKQTQYF
d_call: -; j_call: TRBJ1-5; v_call: TRBV20-1; clone_size: many; cdr3_nt: TGCAGTGCTAGGGGGACCAATCAGCCCCAGCATTTT; cdr3_aa: CSARGTNQPQHF